The text below deals with one TCR beta chain. Its cognate antigen is unknown. This record comes from a study of regulatory T cells in long-lasting Graves disease. Study-level points and caveats: Newly diagnosed disease favored TRBV20-1 and TRBJ2-1 over persistent disease. Possibly, accuracy suffered from the small sample size.

Arm-PCR with iRepertoire HTBI primers amplified the CDR3 regions for these TCR beta libraries. TCRdb re-derived calls from the multiplex PCR reads in MiXCR, one entry per CDR3 protein. The sample yields about 660,000 distinct CDR3 sequences, about 30% seen once. Sample time point: persistent/refractory GD, antithyroid drugs over 5 years with positive TRAb. The TCR library was made from RNA extracted from PBMCs. The authors diagnosed Graves' disease using American Thyroid Association guidelines. This CDR3 has 17 amino acids. Trimming stripped 3 bases from V and 0 bases from J, with 14 bases between. Germline V gene sequence: CDR1 MNHGY, CDR2 SVAAGI.

The chain couples TRBV6-9 to TRBJ2-2; D possibly corresponds to TRBD1 (5 bases). The receptor's source is a female donor with Graves disease. Sample: peripheral blood mononuclear cells (PBMCs), taken when the disease was refractory, from a patient treated with antithyroid drugs. As DNA, the CDR3 is TGTGCCAGCAGTTACTTAGGGGCAGGCGCGAACACCGGGGAGCTGTTTTTT. Residues: CASSYLGAGANTGELFF.